The 30 T cell receptor beta chains reported below all come from one sample, sequenced in a study of metastatic and nonmetastatic thyroid tumors. TCRdb re-processed the PCR reads through MiXCR. The sample carries 30,000 to 40,000 clones, more than 25% recorded once. Thyroid surgery took place with no prior treatment in any patient. Specimen: blood. All receptors come from a female donor with papillary thyroid cancer or a benign thyroid nodule (not recorded which). Some clones in this sample may be carry-over from other donors' samples.

Many counts were recorded for this clone. The V and J genes are TRBV18 and TRBJ1-1; D is unresolved. V shed 0 bases and J shed 0 bases, with 11 bases lying between them. CDR3 size: 16 residues. Germline V gene lookup returns CDR1 KGHSH and CDR2 LQKENI. CDR3 nucleotide sequence: TGTGCCAGCTCACCACCGATGGAGACCATGAACACTGAAGCTTTCTTT. Translation: CASSPPMETMNTEAFF.

A note on this clone: The CDR3 does not end in the conserved phenylalanine or tryptophan, so this is likely a read error. The limits of the CDR3 on the DNA are not certain, so only TCRdb's listed CDR3 is given. The chain has TRBV20-1 and TRBJ2-3; no check of the table's D call, TRBD1, against the DNA was made. Germline CDR1 DFQATT, CDR2 SNEGSKA (reference sequence). The CDR3 totals 13 residues, both ends included. CDR3 region: CSAKWDRGPDVHS.

Many counts were recorded for this clone. This sequence may be a read error, since a much larger clone differs from it by one base. The chain recombines TRBV24-1 with TRBJ2-7; 7 nucleotides agree with TRBD2. Germline CDR1 and CDR2: KGHDR and SFDVKD. The ends lost 4 bases at V and 1 base at J; junction bases unmatched: 15. The CDR3 spans 18 residues. CDR3 loop: CATSEPLVGGPRSYEQYF. Written as DNA, the CDR3 is TGTGCCACCAGTGAACCACTAGTGGGAGGGCCTAGGTCCTACGAGCAGTACTTC.

This clone showed up just a few times. A read error is likely, as this CDR3 ends without the conserved phenylalanine or tryptophan. The rearrangement joins TRBV11-2 to TRBJ1-2; 8 bases are shared with TRBD1. Germline V gives CDR1 SGHAT, CDR2 FQNNGV. This CDR3 is built from 15 residues. The CDR3 coding sequence is TGTGCCTGCAGCTCGTGGGACAGGCCGAACTATGGCTACACCCTC. Translation: CACSSWDRPNYGYTL.

The chain uses TRBV4-3 and TRBJ1-2; 7 positions agree with TRBD1. The CDR3 is 18 amino acids. V was clipped by 0 bases and J by 2 bases; unmatched bases: 12. Per the germline V gene, CDR1 is LGHNA and CDR2 is YSLEER. In DNA, the CDR3 is TGCGCCAGCAGCCAAGAGGTACAGGGGTCCTATAGGAACTATGGCTACACCTTC. Amino acids: CASSQEVQGSYRNYGYTF.

This clone was seen at least ten times. The DNA of the CDR3 is TGTGCCAGCAGCCAAGGCCCTACAGGGAACAAAAACATTCAGTACTTC. Encoded protein: CASSQGPTGNKNIQYF. The J gene is TRBJ2-4, the V gene TRBV3-1, with D possibly TRBD1 on 6 matching bases. V was pared by 1 base and J by 3 bases, with 13 bases between. The CDR3 consists of 16 residues. Germline CDR1 reads LGHDT; CDR2 reads YNNKEL (reference sequence).

In this sample, this clone turned up a few times. The chain carries TRBV28 and TRBJ1-1; D is perhaps TRBD1 (6 bases). CDR1 and CDR2 (germline): MDHEN, SYDVKM. Trimming pared 1 base from V and 5 bases from J, leaving 17 bases between. CDR3 length: 16 residues. The CDR3 reads CASSLFGGGGATEAFF. The CDR3 DNA reads as TGTGCCAGCAGTTTATTCGGGGGGGGCGGGGCTACTGAAGCTTTCTTT.

Ten or more counts support this clone. The rearrangement uses TRBV4-3 and TRBJ1-4; a weak D match, TRBD1 (5 bases). CDR1 LGHNA and CDR2 YSLEER come from the germline V gene. The CDR3 sequence is 15 residues long. Trimming cost V 1 base and J 4 bases, with 10 bases left between them. The CDR3 reads CASSQVTEVNEKLFF. The CDR3 bases are TGCGCCAGCAGCCAAGTGACAGAGGTTAATGAAAAACTGTTTTTT.

There are many counts of this clone. The chain joins TRBV19 to TRBJ2-5, with D possibly TRBD2 on 5 matching bases. The CDR3 is made up of 13 amino acids. Germline CDR1 LNHDA, CDR2 SQIVND (reference sequence). The V and J ends lost 3 bases and 0 bases respectively, with 5 bases between them. DNA of the CDR3: TGTGCCAGTAGTATTAGCGACCAAGAGACCCAGTACTTC. This gives the protein CASSISDQETQYF.

The sample holds many counts of this clone. The chain links TRBV6-1 to TRBJ1-5; 8 nucleotides line up with TRBD1. This CDR3 spans 15 amino acids. Germline V gene sequence: CDR1 MNHNS, CDR2 SASEGT. The ends lost 6 bases at V and 1 base at J; junction bases unmatched: 5. The chain's CDR3 is CASRATGDSNQPQHF. DNA of the CDR3: TGTGCCAGCAGGGCGACAGGGGACAGCAATCAGCCCCAGCATTTT.

The table lists this clone with many counts. This rearrangement joins TRBV7-2 to TRBJ2-7, with 10 bases lining up with TRBD2. V was pared by 3 bases and J by 7 bases, with 6 bases of the junction left unmatched. The CDR3 contains 14 residues. CDR1 and CDR2 (germline): SGHTA, FQGNSA. The CDR3, as DNA: TGTGCCAGCAGCTTTCTAGCGGGAGTGGGTGAGCAGTACTTC. Amino acid sequence: CASSFLAGVGEQYF. Full variable domain (outside the CDR3, taken from reference TRBV7-2 and TRBJ2-7): GAGVSQSPSNKVTEKGKDVELRCDPISGHTALYWYRQSLGQGLEFLIYFQGNSAPDKSGLPSDRFSAERTGGSVSTLTIQRTQQEDSAVYLCASSFLAGVGEQYFGPGTRLTVT.

In its sample, this clone was seen a few times. J is TRBJ2-1 and V is TRBV10-3; D remains unclear. This CDR3 contains 14 residues. V was trimmed by 3 bases and J by 4 bases, leaving 10 bases between them. Germline V gene lookup returns CDR1 ENHRY and CDR2 SYGVKD. The CDR3 bases are TGTGCCATCAGTGAAAGAGACCCATACAATGAGCAGTTCTTC. This translates into CAISERDPYNEQFF.

The chain links TRBV7-8 to TRBJ2-5, with D maybe TRBD2 (5 bases). The CDR3 runs to 12 residues. The germline V and J ends were trimmed by 7 bases and 2 bases, with 8 bases remaining between them. Germline lookup yields CDR1 SGHVS and CDR2 FQNEAQ. CDR3 sequence: CASTSGQETQYF. In DNA, the CDR3 is TGTGCCAGCACTTCGGGGCAAGAGACCCAGTACTTC.

The V and J genes are TRBV30 and TRBJ1-6; 9 bases map to TRBD1. The trim removed 8 bases at V and 10 bases at J, leaving 9 bases unmatched. The germline gives CDR1 GTSNPN, CDR2 SVGIG (reference sequence). The CDR3 runs to 13 residues. The CDR3 DNA reads TGTGCCGGTGACAGGGGGTTCGGCTCACCCCTCCACTTT. Translating gives CAGDRGFGSPLHF. The full variable domain, rest sourced from reference TRBV30 and TRBJ1-6, is SQTIHQWPATLVQPVGSPLSLECTVEGTSNPNLYWYRQAAGRGLQLLFYSVGIGQISSEVPQNLSASRPQDRQFILSSKKLLLSDSGFYLCAGDRGFGSPLHFGNGTRLTVT.

This clone has a handful of counts. V gene TRBV30 combines with J gene TRBJ1-6; no reliable D call. CDR1 is GTSNPN and CDR2 is SVGIG in the germline V gene (reference sequence). With 3 bases removed from V and 7 bases from J, the gap between germline ends came to 10 bases. The CDR3 runs 13 residues. CDR3 DNA: TGTGCCTGGAGGAACAGTTTGAATTCACCCCTCCACTTT. Amino acids: CAWRNSLNSPLHF.

This clone was picked up many times. This chain joins TRBV20-1 and TRBJ2-7; possible D gene TRBD2, 5 bases. CDR3 length equals 14 residues. The germline V and J ends were trimmed by 4 bases and 2 bases, with 15 bases remaining between them. Germline-derived CDR1 and CDR2 are DFQATT and SNEGSKA (reference sequence). CDR3: CSATRSGSTYEQYF. CDR3 bases: TGCAGTGCTACTAGGTCGGGATCCACCTACGAGCAGTACTTC.

This clone was observed a few times. The chain joins TRBV19 to TRBJ1-1; D is undetermined. The CDR3 covers 15 residues. The V end was cut by 3 bases, the J end by 0 bases, with 11 bases between. Germline assignment: CDR1 LNHDA and CDR2 SQIVND (reference sequence). CDR3 residues: CASSIVGQMNTEAFF. The CDR3 DNA follows: TGTGCCAGTAGTATCGTCGGGCAGATGAACACTGAAGCTTTCTTT.

V gene TRBV7-9 combines with J gene TRBJ2-7, with 8 bases that match TRBD2. J lost 2 bases, V lost 5 bases, and 5 bases had no gene match. Germline V gene data show CDR1 as SEHNR and CDR2 as FQNEAQ (reference sequence). There are 14 residues in the CDR3. CDR3 amino acids: CASSQAGRAYEQYF. The CDR3 coding sequence is TGTGCCAGCAGCCAGGCCGGGAGGGCCTACGAGCAGTACTTC.

The chain has TRBV28 and TRBJ2-1, with TRBD1 matching 11 bases. The germline CDR1 and CDR2 sequences are MDHEN and SYDVKM. The junction had 7 bases not matched to a gene; V was cut back by 5 bases and J by 7 bases. The CDR3 consists of 15 residues. The CDR3 nucleotides read TGTGCCAGCAGTATACGGCGGGACAGGGGGAATGAGCAGTTCTTC. Protein product: CASSIRRDRGNEQFF.

The chain couples TRBV12-3 or TRBV12-4 to TRBJ1-1; maybe TRBD1 (6 bases). This CDR3 region has 14 residues. The V end lost 4 bases, the J end lost 1 base, and 10 bases lay between the germline ends. The CDR3 DNA sequence: TGTGCCAGCAGTTGGGGACATGAGAACACTGAAGCTTTCTTT. Amino acid sequence: CASSWGHENTEAFF.

J is TRBJ2-6 and V is TRBV4-2; D call uncertain. The CDR3 runs 19 residues. Germline CDR1 LGHNA, CDR2 YNFKEQ. Deletions cut 0 bases from V and 1 base from J, with 16 bases between. CDR3 region: CASSQEPGLTSSGANVLTF. The CDR3 region has the DNA TGTGCCAGCAGCCAAGAGCCCGGCCTCACATCTTCTGGGGCCAACGTCCTGACTTTC.

The V and J genes are TRBV3-1 and TRBJ1-5, with D unclear. This CDR3 spans 16 amino acids. Germline V gives CDR1 LGHDT, CDR2 YNNKEL (reference sequence). V was cut by 1 base and J by 5 bases, with 15 bases left in between. The CDR3 protein is CASSQGNGPRDQPQHF. CDR3 DNA sequence: TGTGCCAGCAGCCAAGGGAATGGCCCAAGGGATCAGCCCCAGCATTTT.

This clone was seen at least ten times. The chain couples TRBV6-4 to TRBJ1-1; 7 nucleotides line up with TRBD1. The CDR3 has 16 amino acids. The V and J ends lost 4 bases and 0 bases, in that order; junction bases with no gene match: 8. The germline gives CDR1 MRHNA, CDR2 SNTAGT. CDR3 protein: CASSAQGWGLNTEAFF. CDR3 sequence (DNA): TGTGCCAGCAGTGCACAGGGGTGGGGACTGAACACTGAAGCTTTCTTT.

In this sample, this clone turned up many times. The V gene is TRBV6-1, the J gene TRBJ1-5, with D unclear. V lost 4 bases and J 2 bases, leaving 15 bases between the germline ends. Germline V gene lookup returns CDR1 MNHNS and CDR2 SASEGT. The CDR3 loop spans 16 amino acids. CDR3 DNA: TGTGCCAGCAGTGGTTTAAGGAGGGAGGGCAATCAGCCCCAGCATTTT. Translating gives CASSGLRREGNQPQHF.

The chain is built from TRBV19 and TRBJ1-2; 8 nucleotides line up with TRBD1. This CDR3 is 15 amino acids long. Germline values: CDR1 LNHDA, CDR2 SQIVND (reference sequence). Unmatched junction bases numbered 14, after V lost 7 bases and J lost 7 bases. The CDR3 sequence is CASTIWTGKGSGYTF. Written as DNA, the CDR3 is TGTGCCAGTACCATTTGGACAGGGAAAGGCTCTGGCTACACCTTC.

The chain has TRBV7-9 and TRBJ1-2; D is possibly TRBD1 (5 bases). The V gene's germline CDR1 is SEHNR and CDR2 FQNEAQ (reference sequence). CDR3 length equals 14 residues. The germline V and J ends were trimmed by 2 bases and 7 bases, with 14 bases remaining between them. The CDR3 coding sequence is TGTGCCAGCAGCTTAAACGGCAGGCAGGGTGGCTACACCTTC. This sequence encodes CASSLNGRQGGYTF.

This clone turned up a few times. The chain couples TRBV9 to TRBJ2-7, with 10 bases aligning to TRBD1. CDR1 and CDR2 from the germline V gene are SGDLS and YYNGEE. This CDR3 is 12 amino acids long. V shed 7 bases and J 6 bases; nucleotides not matched to a gene: 4. The CDR3 region has the DNA TGTGCCAGCGGACAGGGGGGGTCCGAGCAGTACTTC. This translates into CASGQGGSEQYF.

This clone qualifies as medium-sized. This sequence joins TRBV2 and TRBJ1-1; 7 bases are shared with TRBD1. The germline V gene has CDR1 SNHLY and CDR2 FYNNEI. V lost 6 bases, J lost 5 bases, and 9 bases stayed unmatched. This CDR3 comprises 14 residues. CDR3 in DNA: TGTGCCAGCAGAATTACAGGGGTGGGTACTGAAGCTTTCTTT. Translated, it gives CASRITGVGTEAFF.

V usage is TRBV19 and J usage is TRBJ2-1, with D tentatively TRBD1 (6 bases). The CDR3 consists of 18 residues. V lost 9 bases and J lost 3, with 27 bases in between. The germline CDR1 and CDR2 sequences are LNHDA and SQIVND (reference sequence). CDR3 in amino acids: CASRDNIYLGSYYNEQFF. The CDR3 DNA follows: TGTGCCAGCAGGGACAACATATACTTAGGGAGCTACTACAATGAGCAGTTCTTC.

A few counts support this clone. The CDR3 carries no conserved terminal phenylalanine or tryptophan, so it likely arises from a read error. This chain links TRBV10-2 with TRBJ1-2; D gene ambiguous. Germline assignment: CDR1 WSHSY and CDR2 SAAADI. V dropped 10 bases and J dropped 2 bases, with 8 bases sitting between them. This CDR3 is built from 11 residues. CDR3 DNA sequence: TGCGCCATAACAACAAACTATGGCTACACCTTA. It translates to CAITTNYGYTL.